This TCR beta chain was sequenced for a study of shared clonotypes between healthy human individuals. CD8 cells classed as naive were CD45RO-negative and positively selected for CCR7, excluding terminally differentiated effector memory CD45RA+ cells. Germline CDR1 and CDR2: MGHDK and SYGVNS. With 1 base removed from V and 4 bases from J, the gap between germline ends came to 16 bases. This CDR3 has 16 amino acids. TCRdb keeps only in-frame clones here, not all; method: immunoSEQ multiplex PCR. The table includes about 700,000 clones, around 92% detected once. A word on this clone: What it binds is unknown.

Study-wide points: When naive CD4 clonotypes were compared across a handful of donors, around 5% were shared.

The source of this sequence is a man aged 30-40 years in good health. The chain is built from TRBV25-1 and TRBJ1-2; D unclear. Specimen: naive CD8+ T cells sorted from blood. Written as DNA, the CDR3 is TGTGCCAGCAGTGAATTGGCCTCCTCGACCCCCTATGGCTACACCTTC. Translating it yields CASSELASSTPYGYTF.